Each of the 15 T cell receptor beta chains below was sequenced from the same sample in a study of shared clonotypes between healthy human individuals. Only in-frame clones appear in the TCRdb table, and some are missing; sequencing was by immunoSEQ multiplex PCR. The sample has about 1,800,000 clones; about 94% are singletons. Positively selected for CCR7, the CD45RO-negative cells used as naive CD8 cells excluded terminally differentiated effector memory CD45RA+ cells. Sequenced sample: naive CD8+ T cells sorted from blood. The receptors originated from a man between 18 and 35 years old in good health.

The CDR3: CASSEGRYYEQYF. CDR3 in DNA: TGTGCCAGCAGTGAAGGACGCTACTACGAGCAGTACTTC. This sequence joins TRBV25-1 and TRBJ2-7; D call uncertain. Trimming stripped 2 bases from V and 3 bases from J, with 8 bases between. The length of the CDR3 is 13 residues. In germline, CDR1 is MGHDK, CDR2 SYGVNS.

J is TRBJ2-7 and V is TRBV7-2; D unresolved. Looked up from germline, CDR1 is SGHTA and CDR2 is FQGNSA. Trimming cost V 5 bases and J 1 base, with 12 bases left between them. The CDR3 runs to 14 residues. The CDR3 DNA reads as TGTGCCAGCAGCCCCTTCCCGGGTTCCTACGAGCAGTACTTC. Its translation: CASSPFPGSYEQYF.

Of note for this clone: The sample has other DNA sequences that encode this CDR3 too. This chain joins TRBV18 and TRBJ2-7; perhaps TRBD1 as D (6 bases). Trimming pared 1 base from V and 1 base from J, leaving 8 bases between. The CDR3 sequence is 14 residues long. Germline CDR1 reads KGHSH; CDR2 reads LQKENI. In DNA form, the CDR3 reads TGTGCCAGCTCACCACGAGACAGGTCCTACGAGCAGTACTTC. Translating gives CASSPRDRSYEQYF.

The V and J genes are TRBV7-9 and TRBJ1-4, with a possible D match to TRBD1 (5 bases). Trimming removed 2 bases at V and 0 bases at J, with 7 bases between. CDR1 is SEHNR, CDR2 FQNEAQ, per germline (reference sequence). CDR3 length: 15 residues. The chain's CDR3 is CASSLRQSTNEKLFF. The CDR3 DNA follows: TGTGCCAGCAGCTTAAGACAGTCAACTAATGAAAAACTGTTTTTT. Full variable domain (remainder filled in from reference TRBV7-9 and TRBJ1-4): DTGVSQNPRHKITKRGQNVTFRCDPISEHNRLYWYRQTLGQGPEFLTYFQNEAQLEKSRLLSDRFSAERPKGSFSTLEIQRTEQGDSAMYLCASSLRQSTNEKLFFGSGTQLSVL.

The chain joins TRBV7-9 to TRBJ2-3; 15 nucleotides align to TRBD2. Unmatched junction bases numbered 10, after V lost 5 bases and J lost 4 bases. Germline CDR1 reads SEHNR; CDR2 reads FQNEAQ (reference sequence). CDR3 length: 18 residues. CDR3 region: CASSPVPGLAGGADTQYF. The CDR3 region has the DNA TGTGCCAGCAGCCCCGTACCCGGACTAGCGGGGGGGGCAGATACGCAGTATTTT.

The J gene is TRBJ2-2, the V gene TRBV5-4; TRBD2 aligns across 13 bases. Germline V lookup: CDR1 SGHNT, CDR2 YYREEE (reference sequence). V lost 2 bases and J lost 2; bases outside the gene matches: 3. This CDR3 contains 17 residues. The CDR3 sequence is CASSLGLAGENTGELFF. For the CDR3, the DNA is TGTGCCAGCAGCTTAGGACTAGCGGGAGAAAACACCGGGGAGCTGTTTTTT.

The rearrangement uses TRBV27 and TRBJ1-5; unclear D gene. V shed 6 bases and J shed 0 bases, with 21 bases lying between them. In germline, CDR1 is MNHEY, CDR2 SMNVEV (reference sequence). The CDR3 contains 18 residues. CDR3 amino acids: CASRPLGVNWISNQPQHF. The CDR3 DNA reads TGTGCCAGCAGACCACTGGGTGTCAATTGGATTAGCAATCAGCCCCAGCATTTT.

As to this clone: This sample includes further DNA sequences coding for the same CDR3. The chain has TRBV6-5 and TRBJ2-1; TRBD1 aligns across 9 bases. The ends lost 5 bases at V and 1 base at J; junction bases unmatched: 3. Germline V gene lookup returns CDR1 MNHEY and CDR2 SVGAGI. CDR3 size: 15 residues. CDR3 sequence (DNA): TGTGCCAGCAGTCCCGGGACAGGGTCCTACAATGAGCAGTTCTTC. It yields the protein CASSPGTGSYNEQFF.

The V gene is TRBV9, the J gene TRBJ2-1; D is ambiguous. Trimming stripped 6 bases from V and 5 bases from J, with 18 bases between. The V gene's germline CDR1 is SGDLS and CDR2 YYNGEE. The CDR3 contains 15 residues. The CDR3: CASTTPGSVNNEQFF. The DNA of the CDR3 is TGTGCCAGCACCACCCCCGGTTCGGTAAACAATGAGCAGTTCTTC.

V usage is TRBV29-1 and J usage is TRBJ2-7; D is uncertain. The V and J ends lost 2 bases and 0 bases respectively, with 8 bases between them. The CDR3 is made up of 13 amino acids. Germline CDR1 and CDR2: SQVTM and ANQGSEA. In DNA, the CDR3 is TGCAGCGTTGAATACGACTTCTCCTACGAGCAGTACTTC. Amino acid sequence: CSVEYDFSYEQYF.

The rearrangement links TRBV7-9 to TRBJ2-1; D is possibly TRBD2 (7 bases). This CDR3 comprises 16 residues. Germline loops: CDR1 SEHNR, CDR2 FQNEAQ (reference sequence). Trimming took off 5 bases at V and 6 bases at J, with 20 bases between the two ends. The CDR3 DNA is TGTGCCAGCAGCCCCTACGTGGGGGGGGCCGGCAATGAGCAGTTCTTC. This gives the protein CASSPYVGGAGNEQFF.

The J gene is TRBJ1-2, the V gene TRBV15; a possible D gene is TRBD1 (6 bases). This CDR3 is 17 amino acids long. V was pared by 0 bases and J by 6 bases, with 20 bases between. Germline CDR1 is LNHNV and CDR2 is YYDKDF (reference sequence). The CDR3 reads CATSRDIADSVGNGYTF. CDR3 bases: TGTGCCACCAGCAGAGATATCGCGGACAGTGTGGGGAATGGCTACACCTTC.

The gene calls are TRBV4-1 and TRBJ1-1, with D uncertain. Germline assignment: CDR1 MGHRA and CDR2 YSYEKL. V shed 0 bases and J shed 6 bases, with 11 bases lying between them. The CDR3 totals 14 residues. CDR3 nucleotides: TGCGCCAGCAGCCAAGAGAGCATGAGGGCTGAAGCTTTCTTT. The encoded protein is CASSQESMRAEAFF.

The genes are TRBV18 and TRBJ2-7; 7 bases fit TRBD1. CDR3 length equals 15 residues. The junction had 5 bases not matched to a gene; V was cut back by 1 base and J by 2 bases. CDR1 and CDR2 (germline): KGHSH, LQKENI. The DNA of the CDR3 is TGTGCCAGCTCACCACAGGACAGGCTACCCTACGAGCAGTACTTC. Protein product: CASSPQDRLPYEQYF.

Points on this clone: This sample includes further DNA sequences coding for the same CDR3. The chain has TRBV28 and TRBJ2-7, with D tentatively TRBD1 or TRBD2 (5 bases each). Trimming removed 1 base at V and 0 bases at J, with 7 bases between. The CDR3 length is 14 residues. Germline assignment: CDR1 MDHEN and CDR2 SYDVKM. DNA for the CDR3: TGTGCCAGCAGTTTATCAGGGAGCTCCTACGAGCAGTACTTC. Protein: CASSLSGSSYEQYF.